Presented here are 6 T cell receptor beta chains from one specimen sequenced in a study of blood T cell repertoires in COVID-19 (dated by TCRdb to about 2020). Libraries were built with the immunoSEQ multiplex PCR assay. TCRdb carries this immuneACCESS record with in-frame sequences only. Its versions omit some clonotypes, under half of them owing to an unresolved V gene in the studies checked, with the rest unexplained. Here the sample has approximately 210,000 clones; roughly 94% occur a single time. The ten top clones hold 0.6% to 0.9% of the sample. The material sequenced was peripheral blood. The receptors originated from a man aged 30 to 45 with COVID-19, enrolled during active disease.

The CDR3 DNA is TGTGCCAGCAGCCCCGAGGGAGCGGGGGGCCTCCAAGAGACCCAGTACTTC. Protein sequence: CASSPEGAGGLQETQYF. The chain employs TRBV5-6 and TRBJ2-5; 9 bases are a match to TRBD2. The germline V gene has CDR1 SGHDT and CDR2 YYEEEE. Trimming at V came to 4 bases and at J to 1 base, leaving 11 bases not matched to a gene. There are 17 residues in the CDR3.

This chain's CDR3 is CSVRTGGTEAFF. CDR3 DNA sequence: TGCAGCGTTCGGACAGGGGGCACTGAAGCTTTCTTT. V is TRBV29-1 and J is TRBJ1-1; 10 bases map to TRBD1. The V and J ends lost 5 bases and 4 bases, in that order; junction bases with no gene match: 1. CDR1 SQVTM and CDR2 ANQGSEA come from the germline V gene. The CDR3 is 12 residues long.

The chain uses TRBV19 and TRBJ2-5; TRBD1 agrees at 9 bases. The CDR3 spans 17 residues. V was clipped by 4 bases and J by 7 bases; unmatched bases: 16. The germline CDR1 and CDR2 sequences are LNHDA and SQIVND (reference sequence). The CDR3: CASSTPPSGTGFRTQYF. Here the CDR3 DNA reads TGTGCCAGTAGTACGCCGCCCTCGGGGACAGGGTTCCGGACCCAGTACTTC.

For the CDR3, the DNA is TGTGCCAGCAGCTTGGGGACAGGGGAGTATCAGCCCCAGCATTTT. Protein: CASSLGTGEYQPQHF. This chain joins TRBV5-4 and TRBJ1-5, with 9 bases identical to TRBD1. Germline loops: CDR1 SGHNT, CDR2 YYREEE (reference sequence). V shed 0 bases, J shed 5 bases, and the junction held 3 bases outside the gene matches. The CDR3 is made up of 15 amino acids.

The rearrangement links TRBV11-1 to TRBJ2-7; 8 bases align to TRBD2. The CDR3 is made up of 14 amino acids. The germline gives CDR1 SGHAT, CDR2 FQDESV (reference sequence). Unmatched junction bases numbered 1, after V lost 2 bases and J lost 1 base. The CDR3 DNA reads TGTGCCAGCAGCTTACGCGGGGGGTCCTACGAGCAGTACTTC. It encodes CASSLRGGSYEQYF.

The genes are TRBV15 and TRBJ1-1; 9 nucleotides agree with TRBD1. Germline V CDR1 and CDR2: LNHNV, YYDKDF (reference sequence). The CDR3 covers 15 residues. V lost 5 bases, J lost 1 base, and 5 bases stayed unmatched. CDR3 DNA: TGTGCCACCAGCGTTGGGGGACAGGGGAACACTGAAGCTTTCTTT. Protein sequence: CATSVGGQGNTEAFF.